This paragraph reports one T cell receptor (beta chain). The data originate from a study of control samples from healthy donors and cancer patients. TCRdb keeps only in-frame clones here, not all; method: immunoSEQ multiplex PCR. The sample shows about 160,000 clones, roughly 89% of them seen only once. From germline, CDR1 is KGHDR and CDR2 SFDVKD. The trim removed 5 bases at V and 5 bases at J, leaving 5 bases unmatched. There are 16 residues in the CDR3. This clonotype originated in a man under 40 in good health. The sequenced sample consisted of blood. The chain uses TRBV24-1 and TRBJ2-5; 15 nucleotides align to TRBD2. The CDR3 loop is CATSGPGLAGGETQYF. The CDR3, as DNA: TGTGCCACCAGTGGTCCGGGACTAGCGGGAGGTGAGACCCAGTACTTC.